This is a list of T cell receptor beta chains from one sample in a study of human T cells and chemical hapten exposure. TCRdb re-derived calls from the RACE reads in MiXCR, one entry per CDR3 protein. The sample has 65,000 or so distinct CDR3 sequences, around 6.3% seen once. The sequenced sample was whole blood. All receptors come from a female donor in good health. Some clones in this sample may be carry-over from other donors' samples. The CDR3 runs from the conserved cysteine through the conserved F or W. Fields, in order: CDR3 protein, CDR3 DNA, D gene, J gene, clone size, V gene. A D gene is named only where the DNA matches it firmly. A row's size may be missing; if present it is once, few, many or a size class.

CDR3: CASRVWGTSGTETQYF; DNA: TGTGCCAGCAGGGTGTGGGGGACTAGCGGGACAGAGACCCAGTACTTC; D: TRBD2; J: TRBJ2-5; size: many; V: TRBV6-2/TRBV6-3
CDR3: CASTPGDLNTEAFF; DNA: TGTGCCAGTACCCCAGGAGACCTAAACACTGAAGCTTTCTTT; D: NA; J: TRBJ1-1; size: NA; V: TRBV19
CDR3: CASSLGPTSGIHNEQFF; DNA: TGTGCCAGCAGCTTAGGACCGACTAGCGGGATTCACAATGAGCAGTTCTTC; D: TRBD2; J: TRBJ2-1; size: many; V: TRBV7-2
CDR3: CASSKTPSLRQYF; DNA: TGTGCCAGCAGTAAGACGCCGTCCCTCCGTCAGTACTTC; D: NA; J: TRBJ2-5; size: few; V: TRBV12-3/TRBV12-4
CDR3: CAISDEGYEQYF; DNA: TGTGCCATCAGTGATGAGGGGTACGAGCAGTACTTC; D: NA; J: TRBJ2-7; size: few; V: TRBV10-3
CDR3: CASSYGSGGTQYF; DNA: TGTGCCAGCAGCTACGGTAGCGGGGGCACGCAGTATTTT; D: TRBD2; J: TRBJ2-3; size: NA; V: TRBV3-1
CDR3: CASSSPPDHGDTQYF; DNA: TGTGCCAGCAGTTCCCCCCCGGATCATGGAGATACGCAGTATTTT; D: NA; J: TRBJ2-3; size: few; V: TRBV27
CDR3: CASSLDEAGKDTGELFF; DNA: TGTGCCAGCAGCTTAGATGAGGCAGGGAAGGACACCGGGGAGCTGTTTTTT; D: NA; J: TRBJ2-2; size: NA; V: TRBV11-3
CDR3: CASSYGYSYEQYF; DNA: TGTGCCAGCAGTTACGGGTATTCCTACGAGCAGTACTTC; D: NA; J: TRBJ2-7; size: many; V: TRBV6-5
CDR3: CASSVAAGQPQHF; DNA: TGTGCCAGCAGCGTAGCGGCGGGTCAGCCCCAGCATTTT; D: NA; J: TRBJ1-5; size: many; V: TRBV9
CDR3: CASSSPRTGPFYGYTF; DNA: TGTGCCAGCAGCTCCCCCCGGACGGGGCCCTTCTATGGCTACACCTTC; D: NA; J: TRBJ1-2; size: many; V: TRBV7-9
CDR3: CASSKGREAGGADTQYF; DNA: TGCGCCAGCAGCAAGGGAAGGGAGGCAGGAGGAGCAGATACGCAGTATTTT; D: NA; J: TRBJ2-3; size: NA; V: TRBV5-1
CDR3: CASSLDGGSSYEQYF; DNA: TGTGCCAGCAGCTTGGATGGCGGGAGTAGCTACGAGCAGTACTTC; D: TRBD2; J: TRBJ2-7; size: NA; V: TRBV5-4
CDR3: CASSSEEGAYEQYF; DNA: TGTGCCAGCAGTTCCGAGGAGGGAGCCTACGAGCAGTACTTC; D: NA; J: TRBJ2-7; size: NA; V: TRBV12-3/TRBV12-4
CDR3: CASSLRLARGYEQYF; DNA: TGTGCCAGCAGTCTCAGACTAGCCCGAGGCTACGAGCAGTACTTC; D: TRBD2; J: TRBJ2-7; size: many; V: TRBV27
CDR3: CASSVGLAGEMVNIQYF; DNA: TGTGCCAGCAGCGTCGGACTAGCGGGAGAGATGGTAAACATTCAGTACTTC; D: TRBD2; J: TRBJ2-4; size: many; V: TRBV7-8
CDR3: CSVDDTGRDSHTDTQYF; DNA: TGCAGCGTTGATGACACCGGACGGGACAGTCACACAGATACGCAGTATTTT; D: TRBD1; J: TRBJ2-3; size: many; V: TRBV29-1
CDR3: CASSSPGLSLQPQNF; DNA: TGTGCCAGCAGTTCTCCGGGCTTGTCGCTTCAGCCCCAGAATTTT; D: NA; J: TRBJ1-5; size: NA; V: TRBV28
CDR3: CSARDGAGGTYEQYF; DNA: TGCAGTGCTAGAGACGGGGCGGGAGGCACCTACGAGCAGTACTTC; D: TRBD2; J: TRBJ2-7; size: many; V: TRBV20-1
CDR3: CSAARLAGTDTQYF; DNA: TGCAGTGCCGCCCGACTAGCGGGCACAGATACGCAGTATTTT; D: TRBD2; J: TRBJ2-3; size: many; V: TRBV20-1
CDR3: CASRRWTSGDYEQYF; DNA: TGTGCCAGCAGGAGATGGACTAGCGGGGACTACGAGCAGTACTTC; D: TRBD2; J: TRBJ2-7; size: many; V: TRBV28
CDR3: CAISDPRDRATNYGYTF; DNA: TGTGCCATCAGTGACCCGAGGGACAGGGCGACTAACTATGGCTACACCTTC; D: TRBD1; J: TRBJ1-2; size: NA; V: TRBV10-3
CDR3: CASSYLGQSFIEAFF; DNA: TGTGCCAGCAGTTACCTGGGACAGTCCTTCATTGAAGCTTTCTTT; D: TRBD1; J: TRBJ1-1; size: many; V: TRBV6-2/TRBV6-3
CDR3: CASRAQLNTEAFF; DNA: TGTGCCAGCAGGGCACAGCTGAACACTGAAGCTTTCTTT; D: NA; J: TRBJ1-1; size: few; V: TRBV6-1
CDR3: CASSLVGLAGVSTDTQYF; DNA: TGCGCCAGCAGCTTGGTTGGTCTAGCGGGAGTTAGCACAGATACGCAGTATTTT; D: TRBD2; J: TRBJ2-3; size: few; V: TRBV5-1
CDR3: CASSPPTGGYEQYF; DNA: TGCGCCAGCAGCCCCCCGACAGGGGGCTACGAGCAGTACTTC; D: TRBD1; J: TRBJ2-7; size: many; V: TRBV5-1
CDR3: CASSDPGREQPQHF; DNA: TGTGCCAGCAGTGACCCAGGGAGGGAGCAGCCCCAGCATTTT; D: NA; J: TRBJ1-5; size: many; V: TRBV6-1
CDR3: CASSFNRVTEAFF; DNA: TGTGCCAGCAGCTTTAACAGAGTAACTGAAGCTTTCTTT; D: NA; J: TRBJ1-1; size: many; V: TRBV7-9
CDR3: CSVDPSVGTEAGYTF; DNA: TGCAGCGTTGATCCTTCGGTAGGGACAGAGGCGGGCTACACCTTC; D: TRBD1; J: TRBJ1-2; size: many; V: TRBV29-1
CDR3: CASSKGRMSSYEQYF; DNA: TGTGCCAGCAGTAAAGGGCGCATGAGCTCCTACGAGCAGTACTTC; D: NA; J: TRBJ2-7; size: few; V: TRBV28
CDR3: CASSLGGGNQPQHF; DNA: TGTGCCAGCAGTTTAGGAGGGGGAAATCAGCCCCAGCATTTT; D: NA; J: TRBJ1-5; size: NA; V: TRBV27
CDR3: CASSEEGANGQPQHF; DNA: TGCGCCAGCAGTGAGGAAGGGGCCAATGGTCAGCCCCAGCATTTT; D: NA; J: TRBJ1-5; size: NA; V: TRBV10-2
CDR3: CSARVGAMNTEAFF; DNA: TGCAGTGCTAGAGTAGGGGCCATGAACACTGAAGCTTTCTTT; D: NA; J: TRBJ1-1; size: many; V: TRBV20-1
CDR3: CASSLTGPGETQYF; DNA: TGTGCCAGCAGCCTGACAGGGCCGGGAGAGACCCAGTACTTC; D: TRBD1; J: TRBJ2-5; size: few; V: TRBV6-5
CDR3: CAIMTSYNEQFF; DNA: TGTGCCATCATGACGTCCTACAATGAGCAGTTCTTC; D: NA; J: TRBJ2-1; size: few; V: TRBV10-3
CDR3: CSALGRGEQYF; DNA: TGCAGTGCACTCGGAAGGGGCGAGCAGTACTTC; D: NA; J: TRBJ2-7; size: many; V: TRBV20-1
CDR3: CASRDSTVYEQYF; DNA: TGTGCCAGCAGGGACAGTACGGTCTACGAGCAGTACTTC; D: NA; J: TRBJ2-7; size: few; V: TRBV28
CDR3: CASSYTPGGTDTQYF; DNA: TGTGCCAGCAGTTATACTCCTGGAGGCACAGATACGCAGTATTTT; D: NA; J: TRBJ2-3; size: NA; V: TRBV6-2/TRBV6-3
CDR3: CATGSFEQYF; DNA: TGTGCCACAGGGAGTTTCGAGCAGTACTTC; D: NA; J: TRBJ2-7; size: NA; V: TRBV2
CDR3: CSPGLAFSSTDTQYF; DNA: TGCAGTCCGGGACTAGCGTTCTCTAGCACAGATACGCAGTATTTT; D: TRBD2; J: TRBJ2-3; size: many; V: TRBV20-1
CDR3: CASSLTTSYEQYF; DNA: TGCGCCAGCAGCCTCACCACTAGCTACGAGCAGTACTTC; D: NA; J: TRBJ2-7; size: few; V: TRBV4-1
CDR3: CASTFRRGDLNEQFF; DNA: TGTGCCAGCACTTTTAGGCGGGGTGACCTTAATGAGCAGTTCTTC; D: NA; J: TRBJ2-1; size: few; V: TRBV12-3/TRBV12-4
CDR3: CASSLVGEQPQHF; DNA: TGTGCCAGCAGCTTGGTTGGGGAACAGCCCCAGCATTTT; D: NA; J: TRBJ1-5; size: few; V: TRBV5-6